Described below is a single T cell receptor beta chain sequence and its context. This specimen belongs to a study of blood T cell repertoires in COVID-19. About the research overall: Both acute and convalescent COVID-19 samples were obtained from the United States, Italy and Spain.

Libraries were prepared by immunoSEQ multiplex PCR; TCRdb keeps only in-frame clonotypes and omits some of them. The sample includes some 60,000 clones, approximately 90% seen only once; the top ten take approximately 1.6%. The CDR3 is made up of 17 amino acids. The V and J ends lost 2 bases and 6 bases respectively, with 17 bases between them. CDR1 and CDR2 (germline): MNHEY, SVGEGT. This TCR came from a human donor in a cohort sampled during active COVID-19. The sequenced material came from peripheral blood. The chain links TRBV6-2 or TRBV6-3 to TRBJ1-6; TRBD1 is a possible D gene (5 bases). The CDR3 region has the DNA TGTGCCAGCAGTTACCAGGCGACAGTGGGGTCTAATTCACCCCTCCACTTT. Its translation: CASSYQATVGSNSPLHF.